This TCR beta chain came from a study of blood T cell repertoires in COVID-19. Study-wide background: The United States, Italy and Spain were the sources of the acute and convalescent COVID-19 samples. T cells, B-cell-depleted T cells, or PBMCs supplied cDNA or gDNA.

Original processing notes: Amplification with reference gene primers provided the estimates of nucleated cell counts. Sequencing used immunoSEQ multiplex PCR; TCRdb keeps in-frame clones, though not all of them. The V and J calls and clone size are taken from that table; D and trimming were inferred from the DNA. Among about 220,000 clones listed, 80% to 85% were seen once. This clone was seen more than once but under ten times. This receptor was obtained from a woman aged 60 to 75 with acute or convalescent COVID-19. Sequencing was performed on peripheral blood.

CDR3 DNA sequence: TGTGCCAGCAGCTTAATCGGGGGGGACAATGAGCAGTTCTTC. This gives the protein CASSLIGGDNEQFF. This chain connects TRBV7-3 to TRBJ2-1; 8 bases line up with TRBD2. The CDR3 runs 14 residues. V gave up 1 base and J gave up 5 bases; unmatched junction bases: 1. CDR1 and CDR2 from the germline V gene are SGHTA and FQGTGA.